Sequencing of this TCR beta chain was carried out in a study of blood T cell repertoires in COVID-19. At the level of the study: Sites in the United States, Italy and Spain provided acute and convalescent COVID-19 samples. T cells, B-cell-depleted T cells, or PBMCs provided the cDNA or gDNA that served as material.

This CDR3 contains 15 residues. The germline V gene has CDR1 SGHTA and CDR2 FQGNSA. V was pared by 1 base and J by 4 bases, with 6 bases of the junction left unmatched. Assay used: immunoSEQ multiplex PCR; TCRdb lists only in-frame clones, some missing. The table has about 440,000 clones, more than 85% seen once. The V gene is TRBV7-2, the J gene TRBJ1-2; 7 nucleotides match TRBD1. This receptor was taken from a woman aged 25 to 45 with acute or convalescent COVID-19. The sequencing input was peripheral blood. CDR3 coding DNA: TGTGCCAGCAGCTTAGAGACCGACAGGGCCTATGGCTACACCTTC. Translated, it gives CASSLETDRAYGYTF.